Following are 24 T cell receptor beta chains from one sample sequenced in a study of blood T cell repertoires in COVID-19. Clones were read by immunoSEQ multiplex PCR, and TCRdb kept only the in-frame ones, dropping some. The table lists 200,000 or so clones, approximately 90% of them singletons. The sample taken for sequencing was peripheral blood. The receptors were gathered from a man aged 55 to 70 with COVID-19, enrolled during active disease.

The CDR3 spells CAISPTDYGYTF. Here the CDR3 DNA reads TGTGCCATCAGTCCTACTGATTATGGCTACACCTTC. The V and J genes are TRBV10-3 and TRBJ1-2; D not resolved. The CDR3 runs 12 residues. The germline V gene has CDR1 ENHRY and CDR2 SYGVKD. Trimming took 5 bases from V and 5 from J, leaving 9 bases between them.

In its sample, this clone was seen once. The chain employs TRBV7-6 and TRBJ2-3, with a tentative D call TRBD2 (5 bases). The CDR3 consists of 18 residues. Germline V lookup: CDR1 SGHVS, CDR2 FNYEAQ. V lost 6 bases to trimming and J lost 1 base, with 23 bases between them. DNA of the CDR3: TGTGCCAGCAGTCCCGGGTTAGGGAGCGGCTCTCGCACAGATACGCAGTATTTT. Translating it yields CASSPGLGSGSRTDTQYF.

The V and J genes are TRBV28 and TRBJ1-1, with 8 bases matching TRBD1. The CDR3 runs 14 residues. V was clipped by 7 bases and J by 5 bases; unmatched bases: 9. From germline, CDR1 is MDHEN and CDR2 SYDVKM. Here the CDR3 DNA reads TGTGCCAGCAAGAGGGACAGGACAAATACTGAAGCTTTCTTT. As protein: CASKRDRTNTEAFF.

The chain has TRBV28 and TRBJ2-7; D might be TRBD1 (6 bases). The germline CDR1 and CDR2 sequences are MDHEN and SYDVKM. The length of the CDR3 is 14 residues. V was pared by 6 bases and J by 3 bases, with 15 bases between. CDR3 region: CASRNQGRYYEQYF. The CDR3 DNA reads as TGTGCCAGCAGAAACCAGGGGCGCTACTACGAGCAGTACTTC.

V usage is TRBV5-4 and J usage is TRBJ1-4, with 11 nucleotides matching TRBD1. In germline, CDR1 is SGHNT, CDR2 YYREEE (reference sequence). The CDR3 totals 14 residues. V lost 4 bases, J lost 11 bases, and 7 bases stayed unmatched. The CDR3, as DNA: TGTGCCAGCAGCGCAGCCGGGACAGGGGGGAAACTGTTTTTT. Protein sequence: CASSAAGTGGKLFF.

The genes are TRBV18 and TRBJ1-1, with TRBD1 identical over 7 bases. Germline assignment: CDR1 KGHSH and CDR2 LQKENI. CDR3 size: 15 residues. The V gene end was trimmed by 2 bases and the J gene end by 1 base; junction bases not matched to a gene: 4. CDR3 DNA: TGTGCCAGCTCACCAGGGGACAGACCGAACACTGAAGCTTTCTTT. It translates to CASSPGDRPNTEAFF.

V gene TRBV7-9 combines with J gene TRBJ1-4; unclear D gene. Germline CDR1 and CDR2: SEHNR and FQNEAQ (reference sequence). This CDR3 spans 15 amino acids. Trimming cost V 5 bases and J 5 bases, with 15 bases left between them. The CDR3: CASSIRAGLNEKLFF. As DNA, the CDR3 is TGTGCCAGCAGCATTAGGGCAGGACTAAATGAAAAACTGTTTTTT.

The genes are TRBV4-2 and TRBJ1-1; no reliable D call. The V gene's germline CDR1 is LGHNA and CDR2 YNFKEQ. The CDR3 is 12 residues long. Trimming left V 1 base short and J 6 bases short, with 6 bases between. CDR3 bases: TGTGCCAGCAGCCAAGGCGGTCCTGAAGCTTTCTTT. Its protein is CASSQGGPEAFF.

V and J are TRBV28 and TRBJ1-1, with D possibly TRBD1 on 6 matching bases. This CDR3 comprises 12 residues. Germline CDR1 and CDR2: MDHEN and SYDVKM. The CDR3 here is CATGHPNTEAFF. In DNA, the CDR3 is TGTGCGACGGGACACCCGAACACTGAAGCTTTCTTT.

V usage is TRBV29-1 and J usage is TRBJ2-7; the D is unclear. CDR3 size: 11 residues. Trimming pared 6 bases from V and 2 bases from J, leaving 8 bases between. Per the germline V gene, CDR1 is SQVTM and CDR2 is ANQGSEA. CDR3 bases: TGCAGCGTCCATACGGCCTACGAGCAGTACTTC. Amino acids: CSVHTAYEQYF.

This chain links TRBV2 with TRBJ2-3, with 15 nucleotides matching TRBD2. Germline CDR1 reads SNHLY; CDR2 reads FYNNEI. Germline trimming cut 5 bases from V and 7 bases from J; bases unmatched to any gene: 7. CDR3 length: 16 residues. CDR3: CASSKRTSGGVNTQYF. CDR3 nucleotide sequence: TGTGCCAGCAGTAAGAGGACTAGCGGGGGGGTTAATACGCAGTATTTT.

This clone has just a few counts. The V gene is TRBV11-2, the J gene TRBJ2-2, with 8 bases aligning to TRBD2. Trimming cost V 5 bases and J 9 bases; bases outside gene matches: 11. CDR1 is SGHAT and CDR2 is FQNNGV in the germline V gene. This CDR3 has 15 residues. Written as DNA, the CDR3 is TGTGCCAGCAGCCCACCGGGACTAGTTTCCAGGGAGCTGTTTTTT. Protein sequence: CASSPPGLVSRELFF.

This chain uses TRBV28 with TRBJ1-4, with TRBD1 matching over 8 bases. Germline loops: CDR1 MDHEN, CDR2 SYDVKM. Germline trimming cut 4 bases from V and 1 base from J; bases unmatched to any gene: 8. The CDR3 has 17 residues. In DNA, the CDR3 is TGTGCCAGCAGTTCCCCAGGGGGCGCTGGAACTAATGAAAAACTGTTTTTT. It yields the protein CASSSPGGAGTNEKLFF.

The gene calls are TRBV7-3 and TRBJ2-7; possibly TRBD2 for D (6 bases). This CDR3 region has 13 residues. V lost 6 bases, J lost 2 bases, and 11 bases lay in between. Germline V gene data show CDR1 as SGHTA and CDR2 as FQGTGA. CDR3 protein: CASSAGTAYEQYF. The CDR3 nucleotides are TGTGCCAGCAGTGCGGGAACAGCCTACGAGCAGTACTTC.

This rearrangement joins TRBV3-1 (or the pseudogene TRBV3-2) to TRBJ2-5; D call uncertain. This CDR3 region has 12 residues. Trimming removed 1 base from V and 6 bases from J, with 6 bases in between. Germline assignment: CDR1 LGHDT and CDR2 YNNKEL (reference sequence). The CDR3 DNA sequence: TGTGCCAGCAGCCAAGTATTAAAGACCCAGTACTTC. This gives the protein CASSQVLKTQYF.

The chain employs TRBV2 and TRBJ2-7; 11 bases match TRBD1. The germline V gene has CDR1 SNHLY and CDR2 FYNNEI. There are 15 residues in the CDR3. Trimming cost V 4 bases and J 5 bases; bases outside gene matches: 7. The CDR3 DNA sequence: TGTGCCAGCAGTGGATCGGACAGGGGGCTCGACGAGCAGTACTTC. It yields the protein CASSGSDRGLDEQYF.

V and J are TRBV7-9 and TRBJ2-2; the match to TRBD2 covers 7 bases. This CDR3 contains 17 residues. V lost 4 bases to trimming and J lost 5 bases; unmatched junction nucleotides: 13. Germline CDR1 SEHNR, CDR2 FQNEAQ (reference sequence). The DNA of the CDR3 is TGTGCCAGCAGCTCGAGGGCAGCGGGGCCTAAAACCGGGGAGCTGTTTTTT. Translating gives CASSSRAAGPKTGELFF.

The genes are TRBV2 and TRBJ1-3, with D uncertain. Trimming stripped 5 bases from V and 1 base from J, with 6 bases between. CDR1 is SNHLY, CDR2 FYNNEI, per germline. The CDR3 covers 13 residues. The CDR3: CASSPGSGNTIYF. DNA of the CDR3: TGTGCCAGCAGTCCGGGGTCTGGAAACACCATATATTTT.

The V and J genes are TRBV10-1 and TRBJ2-7; 8 bases align to TRBD1. Germline loops: CDR1 WNHNN, CDR2 SYGVQD (reference sequence). This CDR3 has 12 residues. The ends lost 8 bases at V and 6 bases at J; junction bases unmatched: 6. CDR3 protein: CASGRTGGEQYF. CDR3 nucleotides: TGCGCCAGCGGAAGAACAGGGGGCGAGCAGTACTTC.

V usage is TRBV2 and J usage is TRBJ1-2, with TRBD1 identical over 7 bases. Germline CDR1 is SNHLY and CDR2 is FYNNEI. V shed 6 bases and J 1 base; nucleotides not matched to a gene: 8. The CDR3 is 15 residues long. This CDR3 reads CASRPGDRNNYGYTF. The CDR3 region has the DNA TGTGCCAGCAGACCCGGGGACAGAAATAACTATGGCTACACCTTC.

This chain connects TRBV6-5 to TRBJ1-6, with D maybe TRBD1 (6 bases). The CDR3 length is 15 residues. The germline V gene encodes CDR1 MNHEY and CDR2 SVGAGI. The V end lost 6 bases, the J end lost 8 bases, and 17 bases lay between the germline ends. The CDR3 DNA is TGTGCCAGCAGCCCACAGGGCCCTAGGGATTCACCCCTCCACTTT. Its translation is CASSPQGPRDSPLHF.

The chain employs TRBV30 and TRBJ2-1, with 8 nucleotides matching TRBD1. V lost 5 bases, J lost 10 bases, and 4 bases stayed unmatched. CDR3 length equals 11 residues. CDR1 and CDR2 from the germline V gene are GTSNPN and SVGIG (reference sequence). CDR3 in amino acids: CAWGQGNEQFF. The CDR3 coding sequence is TGTGCCTGGGGACAGGGAAACGAGCAGTTCTTC.

The chain couples TRBV9 to TRBJ2-2, with D tentatively TRBD2 (5 bases). Germline CDR1 SGDLS, CDR2 YYNGEE. This CDR3 spans 16 amino acids. Trimming pared 0 bases from V and 5 bases from J, leaving 14 bases between. The CDR3 is CASSVGTNTGTGELFF. The CDR3 DNA reads as TGTGCCAGCAGCGTAGGGACCAACACGGGAACCGGGGAGCTGTTTTTT.

The rearrangement joins TRBV2 to TRBJ1-4, with D uncertain. Trimming pared 5 bases from V and 5 bases from J, leaving 18 bases between. CDR1 is SNHLY and CDR2 is FYNNEI in the germline V gene. This CDR3 is 16 amino acids long. The CDR3 here is CASSPPQESLNEKLFF. DNA of the CDR3: TGTGCCAGCAGTCCACCCCAGGAATCTCTGAATGAAAAACTGTTTTTT.